Below, 24 T cell receptor beta chains from the same sample are listed, as sequenced in a study of long-term antiretroviral therapy in people with HIV. The assay used was immunoSEQ (version v3.0), run at survey level. Some clones are missing from TCRdb's copy, which holds only in-frame ones; the method was immunoSEQ multiplex PCR. The sample contains 25,000 or so clones, around 87% of which appear only once. This sample comprised unsorted PBMCs, obtained 0.5 years after starting antiretroviral therapy. These receptors were collected from a woman under 30 with HIV.

V is TRBV28 and J is TRBJ2-4; 14 bases fit TRBD2. Germline V gives CDR1 MDHEN, CDR2 SYDVKM. The CDR3 totals 18 residues. V gave up 6 bases and J gave up 0 bases; unmatched junction bases: 7. The CDR3 bases are TGTGCCAGCAGCTTCGGGACTAGCGGGAGTATAGCCAAAAACATTCAGTACTTC. Amino acids: CASSFGTSGSIAKNIQYF.

CDR3 in DNA: TGTGCCAGCAGTTCGGGACAGCATAATGAAAAACTGTTTTTT. Amino acid sequence: CASSSGQHNEKLFF. The chain combines TRBV6-1 with TRBJ1-4; TRBD1 matches at 7 bases. Germline V lookup: CDR1 MNHNS, CDR2 SASEGT. J gave up 4 bases and V 5 bases, and 4 bases lay outside the gene matches. The CDR3 consists of 14 residues.

This sequence joins TRBV4-3 and TRBJ1-3; D is undetermined. The CDR3 is 16 residues long. V dropped 0 bases and J dropped 0 bases, with 9 bases sitting between them. Germline V gives CDR1 LGHNA, CDR2 YSLEER. The chain's CDR3 is CASSQDGRFSGNTIYF. The CDR3, as DNA: TGCGCCAGCAGCCAAGATGGCCGGTTCTCTGGAAACACCATATATTTT.

This chain uses TRBV4-3 with TRBJ2-3, with D hard to call. CDR3 length: 15 amino acids. In germline, CDR1 is LGHNA, CDR2 YSLEER. Trimming took 0 bases from V and 0 from J, leaving 7 bases between them. For the CDR3, the DNA is TGCGCCAGCAGCCAAGAGGGCGCTAGCACAGATACGCAGTATTTT. Protein product: CASSQEGASTDTQYF.

This chain connects TRBV27 to TRBJ2-7; the match to TRBD2 covers 8 bases. The CDR3 covers 14 residues. From germline, CDR1 is MNHEY and CDR2 SMNVEV (reference sequence). V gave up 5 bases and J gave up 0 bases; unmatched junction bases: 3. CDR3 nucleotides: TGTGCCAGCAGTACTAGCGGAAGCTCCTACGAGCAGTACTTC. This translates into CASSTSGSSYEQYF.

The CDR3: CASSPGQLGSTDTQYF. The CDR3 bases are TGTGCCAGCAGCCCGGGACAGTTGGGGTCGACAGATACGCAGTATTTT. The rearrangement uses TRBV7-3 and TRBJ2-3; 7 positions agree with TRBD1. Germline CDR1 is SGHTA and CDR2 is FQGTGA. J was trimmed by 3 bases and V by 5 bases; bases with no gene match: 11. CDR3 length: 16 amino acids.

This chain connects TRBV7-2 to TRBJ2-1, with TRBD1 identical over 9 bases. Trimming cost V 4 bases and J 3 bases; bases outside gene matches: 13. In germline, CDR1 is SGHTA, CDR2 FQGNSA. This CDR3 contains 18 residues. CDR3 bases: TGTGCCAGCAGCTCCCCCTCGAGACAGGGGGGTAGCTACAATGAGCAGTTCTTC. Translation gives CASSSPSRQGGSYNEQFF.

The genes are TRBV5-1 and TRBJ1-1; D is possibly TRBD1 (6 bases). This CDR3 has 15 residues. Trimming took off 0 bases at V and 2 bases at J, with 11 bases between the two ends. In germline, CDR1 is SGHRS, CDR2 YFSETQ. In DNA, the CDR3 is TGCGCCAGCAGCTTGGAATGGGGGCTTAACACTGAAGCTTTCTTT. This codes for CASSLEWGLNTEAFF.

The chain links TRBV7-9 to TRBJ1-6; D is unresolved. Germline V lookup: CDR1 SEHNR, CDR2 FQNEAQ (reference sequence). The ends were cut back, 9 bases at V and 4 bases at J, with 19 bases in the middle. This CDR3 contains 16 residues. The CDR3 reads CASTVARGFYNSPLHF. CDR3 coding DNA: TGTGCCAGTACCGTGGCCCGAGGGTTTTATAATTCACCCCTCCACTTT.

In its sample, this clone ranks as medium-sized. This chain links TRBV6-1 with TRBJ1-2; the match to TRBD1 covers 8 bases. Germline CDR1 and CDR2: MNHNS and SASEGT. V dropped 4 bases and J dropped 2; count of bases not matched to a gene: 3. This CDR3 has 14 amino acids. CDR3 sequence reads: CASSARTGNYGYTF. The CDR3 coding sequence is TGTGCCAGCAGTGCCCGGACAGGGAACTATGGCTACACCTTC.

The chain employs TRBV7-2 and TRBJ1-3; D not resolved. Trimming left V 1 base short and J 2 bases short, with 6 bases between. This CDR3 comprises 14 residues. CDR1 SGHTA and CDR2 FQGNSA come from the germline V gene. As DNA, the CDR3 is TGTGCCAGCAGCTTAGTGGGCGCTGGAAACACCATATATTTT. This gives the protein CASSLVGAGNTIYF.

The chain has TRBV5-1 and TRBJ1-4; TRBD1 agrees at 7 bases. Germline values: CDR1 SGHRS, CDR2 YFSETQ. After removal of 3 bases from V and 7 bases from J, the junction contained 6 bases not matched to a gene. The CDR3 spans 14 residues. CDR3 residues: CASSSGGTAEKLFF. The CDR3 DNA follows: TGCGCCAGCAGCTCGGGGGGGACAGCTGAAAAACTGTTTTTT.

This chain links TRBV14 with TRBJ1-4, with 9 positions matching TRBD1. The ends lost 4 bases at V and 10 bases at J; junction bases unmatched: 7. The germline V gene has CDR1 SGHDN and CDR2 FVKESK. This CDR3 region has 14 residues. DNA for the CDR3: TGTGCCAGCAGCCTGCTAGGGACAGGGAGAAAACTGTTTTTT. It yields the protein CASSLLGTGRKLFF.

This clone was counted once. The chain combines TRBV10-2 with TRBJ2-7; TRBD2 matches 7 bases. The CDR3 is 12 residues long. The trim removed 2 bases at V and 7 bases at J, leaving 2 bases unmatched. Germline V gives CDR1 WSHSY, CDR2 SAAADI. CDR3 in DNA: TGCGCCAGCAGTGAGCCCGGGAGGGAGCAGTACTTC. The encoded protein is CASSEPGREQYF.

This clone was seen only a few times. The chain links TRBV7-9 to TRBJ1-2; 8 positions match TRBD1. The CDR3 extends over 13 amino acids. CDR1 and CDR2 from the germline V gene are SEHNR and FQNEAQ (reference sequence). V shed 4 bases and J 7 bases; nucleotides not matched to a gene: 5. CDR3 sequence: CASSSDRGIGYTF. The DNA for the CDR3 is TGTGCCAGCAGCTCCGACAGGGGAATTGGCTACACCTTC. Looking up the rest from reference TRBV7-9 and TRBJ1-2 gives the full variable domain: DTGVSQNPRHKITKRGQNVTFRCDPISEHNRLYWYRQTLGQGPEFLTYFQNEAQLEKSRLLSDRFSAERPKGSFSTLEIQRTEQGDSAMYLCASSSDRGIGYTFGSGTRLTVV.

This sequence joins TRBV7-2 and TRBJ2-2; 10 nucleotides align to TRBD2. This CDR3 region has 16 residues. With V trimmed by 4 bases and J by 4 bases, 6 bases remained unmatched. CDR1 is SGHTA, CDR2 FQGNSA, per germline. In nucleotides, the CDR3 is TGTGCCAGCAGCTATTCTAGCGGGGGTTCCACCGGGGAGCTGTTTTTT. It encodes CASSYSSGGSTGELFF. Based on the CDR3 plus reference TRBV7-2 and TRBJ2-2, the full variable domain is GAGVSQSPSNKVTEKGKDVELRCDPISGHTALYWYRQSLGQGLEFLIYFQGNSAPDKSGLPSDRFSAERTGGSVSTLTIQRTQQEDSAVYLCASSYSSGGSTGELFFGEGSRLTVL.

V and J are TRBV7-2 and TRBJ1-4; D gene uncertain. V lost 1 base and J 0 bases, leaving 9 bases between the germline ends. Germline V gene sequence: CDR1 SGHTA, CDR2 FQGNSA. The CDR3 is 16 residues long. CDR3 residues: CASSLVPKATNEKLFF. CDR3 nucleotides: TGTGCCAGCAGCTTAGTCCCCAAAGCAACTAATGAAAAACTGTTTTTT.

The CDR3 DNA reads TGTGCCAGCACCGCCGGAGGGGCGATAAACTCCTACAATGAGCAGTTCTTC. This encodes CASTAGGAINSYNEQFF. The J gene is TRBJ2-1, the V gene TRBV27, with D possibly TRBD2 on 6 matching bases. The V gene's germline CDR1 is MNHEY and CDR2 SMNVEV (reference sequence). The CDR3 extends over 17 amino acids. V dropped 7 bases and J dropped 0 bases, with 19 bases sitting between them.

This clone was detected a few times. The CDR3 nucleotides are TGTGCCAGCAGTGACGGAATGAACACTGAAGCTTTCTTT. This sequence encodes CASSDGMNTEAFF. The chain has TRBV6-1 and TRBJ1-1; no clear D gene. Germline V gives CDR1 MNHNS, CDR2 SASEGT. V gave up 3 bases and J gave up 0 bases, with 5 bases separating them. There are 13 residues in the CDR3.

This chain joins TRBV7-3 and TRBJ2-3; D possibly uses TRBD1 or TRBD2 (5 bases each). Trimming removed 4 bases from V and 1 base from J, with 9 bases in between. Germline CDR1 reads SGHTA; CDR2 reads FQGTGA. The CDR3 length is 14 residues. CDR3 protein: CASSSVGGTDTQYF. The CDR3, as DNA: TGTGCCAGCAGCTCGGTGGGGGGCACAGATACGCAGTATTTT.

The chain employs TRBV4-2 and TRBJ2-2; weak D call: TRBD2 (6 bases). The CDR3 is 15 residues long. Trimming left V 0 bases short and J 1 base short, with 6 bases between. Germline V gene data show CDR1 as LGHNA and CDR2 as YNFKEQ. The CDR3 loop reads CASSQEAGNTGELFF. CDR3 sequence (DNA): TGTGCCAGCAGCCAAGAAGCGGGGAACACCGGGGAGCTGTTTTTT.

The chain joins TRBV5-8 to TRBJ1-2, with D tentatively TRBD1 (5 bases). This CDR3 is 19 amino acids long. Germline-derived CDR1 and CDR2 are SGHTS and YDEGEE. Trimming cost V 3 bases and J 0 bases, with 24 bases left between them. The CDR3, as DNA: TGTGCCAGCAGCTCCCCGGAAGACCGCCGGAGAGGGGCTAACTATGGCTACACCTTC. Its translation: CASSSPEDRRRGANYGYTF.

This clone was recorded once. The CDR3 bases are TGTGCCAGCAGAGGGAACTCTCTAAATCGGGGCTATGGCTACACCTTC. Translating it yields CASRGNSLNRGYGYTF. The chain is built from TRBV28 and TRBJ1-2; no firm D call. Looked up from germline, CDR1 is MDHEN and CDR2 is SYDVKM. The CDR3 length is 16 residues. Trimming stripped 6 bases from V and 4 bases from J, with 21 bases between.

This clone turned up a few times. In the same sample, other DNA sequences code for this CDR3. V gene TRBV9 combines with J gene TRBJ1-5; 10 bases map to TRBD1. The CDR3 contains 15 residues. V trimming: 0 bases; J trimming: 5 bases; junction bases outside the gene matches: 2. Per germline, CDR1 SGDLS and CDR2 YYNGEE. The CDR3 sequence is CASSVDGTGDQPQHF. The CDR3 nucleotides read TGTGCCAGCAGCGTAGATGGGACAGGGGATCAGCCCCAGCATTTT.